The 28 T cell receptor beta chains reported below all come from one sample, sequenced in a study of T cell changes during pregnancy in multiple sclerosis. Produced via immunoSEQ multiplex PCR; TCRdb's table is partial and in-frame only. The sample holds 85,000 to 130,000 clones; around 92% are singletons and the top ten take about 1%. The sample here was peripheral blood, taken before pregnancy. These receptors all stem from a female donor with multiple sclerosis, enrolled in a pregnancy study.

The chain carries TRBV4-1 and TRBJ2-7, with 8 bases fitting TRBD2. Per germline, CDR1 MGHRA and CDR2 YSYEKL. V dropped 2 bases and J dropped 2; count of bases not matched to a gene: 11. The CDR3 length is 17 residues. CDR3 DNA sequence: TGCGCCAGCAGCCAATTAGCGGGAAGGGTTCGGCCCTACGAGCAGTACTTC. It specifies CASSQLAGRVRPYEQYF.

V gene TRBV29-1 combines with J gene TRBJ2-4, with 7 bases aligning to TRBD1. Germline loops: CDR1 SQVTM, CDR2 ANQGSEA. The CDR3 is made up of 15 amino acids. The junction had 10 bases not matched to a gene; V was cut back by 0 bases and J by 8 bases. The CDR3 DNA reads TGCAGCGTTGAAGAAGGGAAGGGGGCTGGGGACATTCAGTACTTC. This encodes CSVEEGKGAGDIQYF.

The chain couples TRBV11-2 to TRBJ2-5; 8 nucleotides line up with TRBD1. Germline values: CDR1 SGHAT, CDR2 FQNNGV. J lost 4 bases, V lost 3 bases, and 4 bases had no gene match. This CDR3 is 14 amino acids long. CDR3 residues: CASSFRGRPETQYF. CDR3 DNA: TGTGCCAGCAGCTTCAGGGGGCGGCCAGAGACCCAGTACTTC. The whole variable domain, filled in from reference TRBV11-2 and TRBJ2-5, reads EAGVAQSPRYKIIEKRQSVAFWCNPISGHATLYWYQQILGQGPKLLIQFQNNGVVDDSQLPKDRFSAERLKGVDSTLKIQPAKLEDSAVYLCASSFRGRPETQYFGPGTRLLVL.

The CDR3 DNA follows: TGTGCCAGCAGCTTGTCAGGGTTAAACTATGGCTACACCTTC. Amino acid sequence: CASSLSGLNYGYTF. The chain is built from TRBV5-5 and TRBJ1-2; possibly TRBD1 for D (5 bases). Germline loops: CDR1 SGHKS, CDR2 YYEKEE (reference sequence). There are 14 residues in the CDR3. The V end lost 1 base, the J end lost 2 bases, and 9 bases lay between the germline ends.

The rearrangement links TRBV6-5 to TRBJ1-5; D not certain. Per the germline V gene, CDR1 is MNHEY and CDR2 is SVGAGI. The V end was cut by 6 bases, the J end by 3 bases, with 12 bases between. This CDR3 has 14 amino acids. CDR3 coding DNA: TGTGCCAGCAGCCCTTTTGCGAACAATCAGCCCCAGCATTTT. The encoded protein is CASSPFANNQPQHF.

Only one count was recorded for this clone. The CDR3 DNA reads TGTGCCAGCAGCTGGCCGGGACAGACGAACACCGGGGAGCTGTTTTTT. Encoded protein: CASSWPGQTNTGELFF. This chain joins TRBV5-5 and TRBJ2-2; 7 nucleotides agree with TRBD1. With 3 bases clipped from V and 0 bases from J, the junction kept 5 bases outside the gene matches. The CDR3 is 16 residues long. Per the germline V gene, CDR1 is SGHKS and CDR2 is YYEKEE (reference sequence).

Here the CDR3 reads CACTTPGTGGDEQYF. The CDR3 DNA reads TGTGCCTGTACTACTCCCGGGACGGGAGGCGACGAGCAGTACTTC. This chain links TRBV30 with TRBJ2-7; 7 nucleotides agree with TRBD2. This CDR3 has 15 amino acids. Germline V CDR1 and CDR2: GTSNPN, SVGIG (reference sequence). V lost 6 bases and J lost 5; bases outside the gene matches: 16. The full variable domain, completed using reference TRBV30 and TRBJ2-7, is SQTIHQWPATLVQPVGSPLSLECTVEGTSNPNLYWYRQAAGRGLQLLFYSVGIGQISSEVPQNLSASRPQDRQFILSSKKLLLSDSGFYLCACTTPGTGGDEQYFGPGTRLTVT.

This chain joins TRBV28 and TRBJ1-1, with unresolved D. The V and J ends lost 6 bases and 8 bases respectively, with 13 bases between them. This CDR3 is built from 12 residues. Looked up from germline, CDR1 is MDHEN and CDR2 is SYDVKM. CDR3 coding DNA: TGTGCCAGCAGCCTACAACACAGCGAAGCTTTCTTT. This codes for CASSLQHSEAFF.

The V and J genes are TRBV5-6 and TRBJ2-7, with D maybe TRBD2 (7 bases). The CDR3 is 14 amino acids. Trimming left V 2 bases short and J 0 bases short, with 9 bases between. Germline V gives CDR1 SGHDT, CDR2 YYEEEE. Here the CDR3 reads CASSLRGGSYEQYF. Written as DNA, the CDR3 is TGTGCCAGCAGCTTAAGGGGGGGCTCCTACGAGCAGTACTTC.

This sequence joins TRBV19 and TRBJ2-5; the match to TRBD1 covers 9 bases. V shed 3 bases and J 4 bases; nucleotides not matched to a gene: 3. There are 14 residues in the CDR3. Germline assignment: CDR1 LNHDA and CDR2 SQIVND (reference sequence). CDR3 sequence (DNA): TGTGCCAGTAGTATCACAGGGGGCACAGAGACCCAGTACTTC. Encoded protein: CASSITGGTETQYF.

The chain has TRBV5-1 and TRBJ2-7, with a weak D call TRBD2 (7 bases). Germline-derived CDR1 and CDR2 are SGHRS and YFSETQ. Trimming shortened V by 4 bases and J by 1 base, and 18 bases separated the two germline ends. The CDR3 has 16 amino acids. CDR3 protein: CASSGGGGSKSYEQYF. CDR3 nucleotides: TGCGCCAGCAGCGGGGGGGGCGGGAGCAAATCCTACGAGCAGTACTTC.

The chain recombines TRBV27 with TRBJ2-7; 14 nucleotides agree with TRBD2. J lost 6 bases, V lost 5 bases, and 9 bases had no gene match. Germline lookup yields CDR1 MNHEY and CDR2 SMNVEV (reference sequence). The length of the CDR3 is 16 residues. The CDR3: CASSPRGLAGVSEQYF. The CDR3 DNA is TGTGCCAGCAGTCCCCGGGGACTAGCGGGAGTCTCCGAGCAGTACTTC.

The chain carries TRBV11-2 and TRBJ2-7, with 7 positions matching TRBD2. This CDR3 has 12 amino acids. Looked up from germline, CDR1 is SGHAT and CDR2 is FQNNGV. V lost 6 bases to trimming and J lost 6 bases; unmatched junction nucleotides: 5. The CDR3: CASSGEGSEQYF. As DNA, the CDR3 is TGTGCCAGCAGTGGGGAGGGGTCCGAGCAGTACTTC.

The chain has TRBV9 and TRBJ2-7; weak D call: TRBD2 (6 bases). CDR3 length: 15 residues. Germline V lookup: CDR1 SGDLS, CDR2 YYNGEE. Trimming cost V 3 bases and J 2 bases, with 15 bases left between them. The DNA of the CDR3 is TGTGCCAGCAGCGAAGGTGGGGGGTACGCCTACGAGCAGTACTTC. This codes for CASSEGGGYAYEQYF.

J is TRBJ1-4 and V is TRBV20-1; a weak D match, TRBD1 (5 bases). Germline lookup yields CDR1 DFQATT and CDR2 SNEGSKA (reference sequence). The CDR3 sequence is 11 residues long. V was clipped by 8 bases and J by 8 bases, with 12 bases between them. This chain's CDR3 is CSPLRGEKLFF. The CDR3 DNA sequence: TGCAGTCCTCTTCGGGGGGAAAAACTGTTTTTT.

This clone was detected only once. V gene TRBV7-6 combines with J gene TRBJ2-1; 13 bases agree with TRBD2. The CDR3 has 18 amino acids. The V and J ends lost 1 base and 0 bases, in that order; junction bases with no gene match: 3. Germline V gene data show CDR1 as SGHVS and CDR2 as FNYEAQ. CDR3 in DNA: TGTGCCAGCAGCTTAGGGGGACTAGCGGGGAGCTCCTACAATGAGCAGTTCTTC. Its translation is CASSLGGLAGSSYNEQFF.

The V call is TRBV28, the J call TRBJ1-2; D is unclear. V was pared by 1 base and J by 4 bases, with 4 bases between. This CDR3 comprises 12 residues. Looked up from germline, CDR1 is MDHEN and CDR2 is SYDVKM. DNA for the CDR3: TGTGCCAGCAGTTTATTAGCCTATGGCTACACCTTC. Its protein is CASSLLAYGYTF.

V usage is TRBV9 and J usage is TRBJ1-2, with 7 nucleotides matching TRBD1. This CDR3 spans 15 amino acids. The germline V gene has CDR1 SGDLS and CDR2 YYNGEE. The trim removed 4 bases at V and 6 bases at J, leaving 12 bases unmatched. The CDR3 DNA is TGTGCCAGCAGCCCTAAACCCGACAGGGCTGATGGCTACACCTTC. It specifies CASSPKPDRADGYTF.

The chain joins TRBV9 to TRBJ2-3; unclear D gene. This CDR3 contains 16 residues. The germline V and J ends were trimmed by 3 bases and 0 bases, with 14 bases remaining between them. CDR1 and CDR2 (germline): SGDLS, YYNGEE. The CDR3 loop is CASSAEVTQSTDTQYF. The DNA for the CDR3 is TGTGCCAGCAGCGCCGAGGTTACGCAGAGCACAGATACGCAGTATTTT.

CDR3 amino acids: CASSFEGTSSYNEQFF. The DNA of the CDR3 is TGTGCCAGCAGCTTTGAGGGGACTAGCTCCTACAATGAGCAGTTCTTC. The chain couples TRBV7-2 to TRBJ2-1, with 8 bases that match TRBD2. Per the germline V gene, CDR1 is SGHTA and CDR2 is FQGNSA. Losses at the gene ends were 3 bases for V and 0 bases for J; bases not matched to a gene: 4. There are 16 residues in the CDR3. The full variable domain, in which reference TRBV7-2 and TRBJ2-1 provide the parts outside the CDR3, is GAGVSQSPSNKVTEKGKDVELRCDPISGHTALYWYRQSLGQGLEFLIYFQGNSAPDKSGLPSDRFSAERTGGSVSTLTIQRTQQEDSAVYLCASSFEGTSSYNEQFFGPGTRLTVL.

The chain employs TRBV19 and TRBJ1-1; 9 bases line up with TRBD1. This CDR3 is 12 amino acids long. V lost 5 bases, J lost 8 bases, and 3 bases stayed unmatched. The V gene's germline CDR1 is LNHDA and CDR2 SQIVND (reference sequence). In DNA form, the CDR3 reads TGTGCCAGTAGTCCACAGGGGGCGGAAGCTTTCTTT. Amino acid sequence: CASSPQGAEAFF.

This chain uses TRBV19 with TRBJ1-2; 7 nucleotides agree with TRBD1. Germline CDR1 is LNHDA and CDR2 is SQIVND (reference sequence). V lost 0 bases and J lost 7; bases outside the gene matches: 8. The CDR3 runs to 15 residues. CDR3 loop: CASSIEAGGRSGYTF. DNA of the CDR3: TGTGCCAGTAGTATAGAGGCAGGGGGTCGCTCTGGCTACACCTTC.

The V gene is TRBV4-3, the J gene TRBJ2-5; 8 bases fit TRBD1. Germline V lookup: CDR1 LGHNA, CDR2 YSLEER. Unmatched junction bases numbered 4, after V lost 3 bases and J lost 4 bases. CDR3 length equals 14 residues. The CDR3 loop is CASSHNTGGETQYF. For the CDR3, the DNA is TGCGCCAGCAGCCACAACACAGGGGGAGAGACCCAGTACTTC.

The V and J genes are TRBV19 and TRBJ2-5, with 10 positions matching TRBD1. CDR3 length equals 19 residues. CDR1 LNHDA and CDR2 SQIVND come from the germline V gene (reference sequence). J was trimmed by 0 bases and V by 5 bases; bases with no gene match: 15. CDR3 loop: CASSSDAGDRGYYQETQYF. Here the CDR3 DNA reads TGTGCCAGTAGTTCGGACGCCGGGGACAGGGGTTATTACCAAGAGACCCAGTACTTC.

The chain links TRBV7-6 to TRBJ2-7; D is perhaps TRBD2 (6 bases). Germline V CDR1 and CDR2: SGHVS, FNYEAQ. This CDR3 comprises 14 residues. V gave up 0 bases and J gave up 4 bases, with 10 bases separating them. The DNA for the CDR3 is TGTGCCAGCAGCTTAGCCGGGAGAGGGTACGAGCAGTACTTC. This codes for CASSLAGRGYEQYF.

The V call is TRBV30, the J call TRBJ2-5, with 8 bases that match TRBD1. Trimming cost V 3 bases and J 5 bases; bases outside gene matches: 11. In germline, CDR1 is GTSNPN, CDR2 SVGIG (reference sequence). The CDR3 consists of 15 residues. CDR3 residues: CAWSEGTGGAETQYF. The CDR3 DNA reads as TGTGCCTGGAGCGAGGGGACAGGAGGAGCGGAGACCCAGTACTTC. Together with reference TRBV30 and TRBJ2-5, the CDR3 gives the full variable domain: SQTIHQWPATLVQPVGSPLSLECTVEGTSNPNLYWYRQAAGRGLQLLFYSVGIGQISSEVPQNLSASRPQDRQFILSSKKLLLSDSGFYLCAWSEGTGGAETQYFGPGTRLLVL.

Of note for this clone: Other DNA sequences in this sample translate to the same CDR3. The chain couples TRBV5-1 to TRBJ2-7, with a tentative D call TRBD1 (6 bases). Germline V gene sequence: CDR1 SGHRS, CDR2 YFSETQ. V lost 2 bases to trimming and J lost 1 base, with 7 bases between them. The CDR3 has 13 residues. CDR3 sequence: CASSLDRSYEQYF. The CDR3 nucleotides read TGCGCCAGCAGCTTAGACAGGTCCTACGAGCAGTACTTC.

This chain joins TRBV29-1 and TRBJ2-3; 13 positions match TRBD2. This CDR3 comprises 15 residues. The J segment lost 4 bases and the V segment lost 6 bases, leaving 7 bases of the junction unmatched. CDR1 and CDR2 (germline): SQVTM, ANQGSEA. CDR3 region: CSVDGLAGVADTQYF. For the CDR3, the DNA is TGCAGCGTAGACGGACTAGCGGGAGTTGCAGATACGCAGTATTTT.